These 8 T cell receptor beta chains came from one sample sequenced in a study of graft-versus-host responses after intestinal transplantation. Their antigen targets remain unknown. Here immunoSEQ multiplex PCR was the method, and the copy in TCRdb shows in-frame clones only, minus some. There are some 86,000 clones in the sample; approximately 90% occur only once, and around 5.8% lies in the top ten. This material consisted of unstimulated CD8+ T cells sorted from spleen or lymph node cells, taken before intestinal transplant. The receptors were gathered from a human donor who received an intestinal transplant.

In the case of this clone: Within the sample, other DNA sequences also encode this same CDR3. The chain's CDR3 is CASSLGSQGTEAFF. CDR3 bases: TGTGCCAGCAGCTTAGGGTCACAGGGAACTGAAGCTTTCTTT. The chain uses TRBV7-2 and TRBJ1-1, with a tentative D call TRBD1 (6 bases). The CDR3 covers 14 residues. The V end lost 1 base, the J end lost 5 bases, and 11 bases lay between the germline ends. Germline V gene data show CDR1 as SGHTA and CDR2 as FQGNSA.

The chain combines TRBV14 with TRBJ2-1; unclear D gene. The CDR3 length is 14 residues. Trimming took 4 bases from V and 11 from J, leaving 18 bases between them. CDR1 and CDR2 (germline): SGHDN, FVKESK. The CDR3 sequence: CASSPERALEKQFF. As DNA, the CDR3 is TGTGCCAGCAGCCCAGAAAGGGCCTTGGAAAAGCAGTTCTTC.

Here the CDR3 DNA reads TGTGCCAGCAGGGGGGATCCCGAAGCTTTCTTT. Protein sequence: CASRGDPEAFF. This chain uses TRBV13 with TRBJ1-1; D might be TRBD1 (5 bases). The CDR3 has 11 amino acids. V was pared by 6 bases and J by 8 bases, with 10 bases between. The germline V gene has CDR1 PRHDT and CDR2 FYEKMQ (reference sequence).

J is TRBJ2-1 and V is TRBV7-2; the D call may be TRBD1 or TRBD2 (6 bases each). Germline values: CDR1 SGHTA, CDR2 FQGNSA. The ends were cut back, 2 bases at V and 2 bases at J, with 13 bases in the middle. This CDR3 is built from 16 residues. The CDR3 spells CASSLLPGAPYNEQFF. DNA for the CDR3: TGTGCCAGCAGCTTACTCCCGGGGGCCCCCTACAATGAGCAGTTCTTC. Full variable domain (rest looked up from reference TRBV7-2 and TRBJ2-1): GAGVSQSPSNKVTEKGKDVELRCDPISGHTALYWYRQSLGQGLEFLIYFQGNSAPDKSGLPSDRFSAERTGGSVSTLTIQRTQQEDSAVYLCASSLLPGAPYNEQFFGPGTRLTVL.

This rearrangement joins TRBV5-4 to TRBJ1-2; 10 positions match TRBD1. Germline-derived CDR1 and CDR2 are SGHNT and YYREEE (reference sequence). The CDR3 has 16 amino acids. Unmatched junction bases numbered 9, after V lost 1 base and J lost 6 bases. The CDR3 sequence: CASSLPRGQGRHGYTF. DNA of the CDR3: TGTGCCAGCAGCTTGCCCCGGGGACAGGGGCGGCATGGCTACACCTTC.

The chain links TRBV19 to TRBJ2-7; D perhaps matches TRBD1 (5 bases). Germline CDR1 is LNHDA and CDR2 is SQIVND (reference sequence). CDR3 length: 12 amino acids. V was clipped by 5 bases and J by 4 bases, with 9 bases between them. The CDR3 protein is CASSATGYEQYF. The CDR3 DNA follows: TGTGCCAGTAGTGCCACAGGTTACGAGCAGTACTTC.

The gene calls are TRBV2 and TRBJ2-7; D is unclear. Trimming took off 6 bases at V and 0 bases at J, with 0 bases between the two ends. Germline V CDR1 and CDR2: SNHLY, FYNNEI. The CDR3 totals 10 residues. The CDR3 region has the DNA TGTGCCAGCAGCTCCTACGAGCAGTACTTC. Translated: CASSSYEQYF.

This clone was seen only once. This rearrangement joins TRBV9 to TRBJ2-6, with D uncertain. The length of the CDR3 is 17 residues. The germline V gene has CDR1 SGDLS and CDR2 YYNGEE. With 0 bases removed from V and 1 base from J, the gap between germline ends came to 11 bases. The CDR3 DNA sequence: TGTGCCAGCAGCGTAGATCCGAGGCAGTCTGGGGCCAACGTCCTGACTTTC. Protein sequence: CASSVDPRQSGANVLTF.